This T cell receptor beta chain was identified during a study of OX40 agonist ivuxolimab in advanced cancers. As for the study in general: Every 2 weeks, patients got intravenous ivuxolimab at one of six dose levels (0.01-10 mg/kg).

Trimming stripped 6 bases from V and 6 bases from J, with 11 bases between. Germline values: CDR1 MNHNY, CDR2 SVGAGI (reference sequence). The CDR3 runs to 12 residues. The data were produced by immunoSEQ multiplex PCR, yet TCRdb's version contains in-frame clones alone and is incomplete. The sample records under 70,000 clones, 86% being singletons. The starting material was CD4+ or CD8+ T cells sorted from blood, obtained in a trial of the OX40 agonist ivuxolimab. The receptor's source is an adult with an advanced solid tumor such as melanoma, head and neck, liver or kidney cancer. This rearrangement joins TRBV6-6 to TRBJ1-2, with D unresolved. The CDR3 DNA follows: TGTGCCAGCAGGAACGGAGTCAATGGCTACACCTTC. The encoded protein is CASRNGVNGYTF.